This T cell receptor beta chain emerged from a study of blood T cell repertoires in COVID-19 (dated by TCRdb to 2020 to 2021). In the study overall: Collaborator samples came from the United States, Italy and Spain and covered acute and convalescent phases of COVID-19. The prospective study material was composed of cDNA or gDNA derived from T cells, B-cell-depleted T cells, or PBMCs. Subjects who had been exposed to COVID-19, were actively infected with it, or had recovered from it provided the deeply sampled blood TCRbeta repertoires that made up the dataset. The repertoires were made available in a free public database intended to serve as a resource for research on the immune response to SARS-CoV-2. The samples were drawn from two sources: the first 160 participants of the ongoing ImmuneRACE study, and over 950 subjects contributed by 6 global collaborators. The sample metadata nearly always contained a de-identified subject ID, COVID-19 status, age in years and sex. Where available, HLA class I and class II types were taken from metadata supplied by the sample provider and were not determined by assay-based typing. What the authors observed across the whole study: The amount of clinical and demographic metadata varied by source and participant and was provided uncurated.

The germline V gene specifies SNHLY as CDR1 and FYNNEI as CDR2. V is cut back by 8 bases and J by 7 bases, with 8 bases in the junction unmatched. Inclusive of the bounding cysteine and phenylalanine, the CDR3 is 13 residues long. CDR3 DNA only is kept here, 39 bases in frame from base 1. A note on this clone: What this receptor recognizes is not known. No clone much larger than this one lies a single base away; base qualities are absent.

In the prospective study, participants were roughly 18 to 95 years old, resided in around 25 geographic areas of the United States, and were enrolled through a virtual design. In the prospective study, participants were assigned to cohorts based on the clinical history participants reported in a screening survey and a study questionnaire. Each participant in the prospective study had whole blood, serum and a nasopharyngeal or oropharyngeal swab collected by mobile phlebotomists. Additional blood draws and questionnaires over an approximately 2-month period could optionally be provided by prospective study participants. Before DNA extraction, prospective study blood samples were shipped either frozen or at room temperature. TCRbeta CDR3 regions were amplified from genomic DNA using the immunoSEQ Assay, a bias-controlled multiplex PCR. From the authors' description of their analysis: The number of nucleated cells in each sample was estimated from the amplification of reference gene primers within the assay. Sequence reads were collapsed and filtered to measure the absolute abundance of every unique TCRbeta CDR3 rearrangement. For each sample, productive Simpson clonality was calculated as the square root of Simpson's diversity index across productive rearrangements. Here the immuneACCESS table is served through TCRdb, limited to in-frame sequences with V and J called. Missing clones are a known gap in these copies; in checked studies unresolved V genes cover under half, and the rest lacks a known reason. From that table come the V and J calls and clone size; the DNA was used to work out D and trimming. The sample table lists 250,000 or so clones, roughly 89% of them with a count of one. Of the sample, just over 2.5% is held by the ten largest clones.

Sequenced input: PBMCs or T cells enriched from blood (not recorded which). This sequence uses TRBV2 and TRBJ1-5, and 7 bases in between align with TRBD1. This TCR came from a woman in her twenties or thirties with acute COVID-19. The bases are TGTGCCAGCGGGAAGGGGGCCGGGCAGCCCCAGCATTTT. The resulting protein is CASGKGAGQPQHF. The entire variable domain, with the stretches around the CDR3 drawn from the reference TRBV2 and TRBJ1-5 proteins, is EPEVTQTPSHQVTQMGQEVILRCVPISNHLYFYWYRQILGQKVEFLVSFYNNEISEKSEIFDDQFSVERPDGSNFTLKIRSTKLEDSAMYFCASGKGAGQPQHFGDGTRLSIL.